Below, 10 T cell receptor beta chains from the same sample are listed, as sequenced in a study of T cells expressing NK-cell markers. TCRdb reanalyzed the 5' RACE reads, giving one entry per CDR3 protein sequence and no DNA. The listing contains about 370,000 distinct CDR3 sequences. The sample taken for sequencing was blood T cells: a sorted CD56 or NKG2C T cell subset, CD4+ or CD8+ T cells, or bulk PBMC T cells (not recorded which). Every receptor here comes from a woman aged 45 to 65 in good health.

The CDR3 is CSATSSGRAGRGYTF. The rearrangement links TRBV20-1 to TRBJ1-2; TCRdb's assignment of TRBD1 cannot be checked, as there is no DNA. Germline loops: CDR1 DFQATT, CDR2 SNEGSKA (reference sequence). The CDR3 is made up of 15 amino acids.

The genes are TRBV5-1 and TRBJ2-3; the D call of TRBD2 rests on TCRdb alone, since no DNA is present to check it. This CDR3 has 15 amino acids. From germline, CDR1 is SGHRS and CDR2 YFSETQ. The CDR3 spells CASSQGLADTDTQYF.

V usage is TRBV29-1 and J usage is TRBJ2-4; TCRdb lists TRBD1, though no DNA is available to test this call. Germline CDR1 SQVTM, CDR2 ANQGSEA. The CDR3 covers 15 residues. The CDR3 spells CSVEDSGRGKNIQYF.

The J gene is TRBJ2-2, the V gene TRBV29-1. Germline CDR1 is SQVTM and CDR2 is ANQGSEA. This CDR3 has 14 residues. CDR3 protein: CSVAQNTATGELFF.

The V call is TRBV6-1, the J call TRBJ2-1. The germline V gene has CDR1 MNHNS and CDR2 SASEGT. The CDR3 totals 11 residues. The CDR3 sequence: CASTAQVEQFF.

The CDR3: CSARSVVLSGNQPQHF. The V gene is TRBV20-1, the J gene TRBJ1-5. Germline-derived CDR1 and CDR2 are DFQATT and SNEGSKA (reference sequence). The CDR3 contains 16 residues.

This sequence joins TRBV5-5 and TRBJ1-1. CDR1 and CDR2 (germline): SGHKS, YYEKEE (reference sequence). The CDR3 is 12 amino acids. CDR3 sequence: CASSLTPAEAFF.

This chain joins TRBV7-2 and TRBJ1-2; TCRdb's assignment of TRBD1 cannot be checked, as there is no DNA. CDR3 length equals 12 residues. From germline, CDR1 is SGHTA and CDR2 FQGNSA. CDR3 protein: CASSSTGLGYTF.

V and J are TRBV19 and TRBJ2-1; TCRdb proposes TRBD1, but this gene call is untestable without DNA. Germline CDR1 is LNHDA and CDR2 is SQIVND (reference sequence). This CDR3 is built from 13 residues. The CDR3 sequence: CASRASSYNEQFF. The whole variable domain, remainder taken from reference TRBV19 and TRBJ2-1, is DGGITQSPKYLFRKEGQNVTLSCEQNLNHDAMYWYRQDPGQGLRLIYYSQIVNDFQKGDIAEGYSVSREKKESFPLTVTSAQKNPTAFYLCASRASSYNEQFFGPGTRLTVL.

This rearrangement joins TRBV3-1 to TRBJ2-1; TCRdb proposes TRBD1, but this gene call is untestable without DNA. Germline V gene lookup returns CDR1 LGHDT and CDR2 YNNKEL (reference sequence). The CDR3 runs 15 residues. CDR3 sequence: CASTRDRGLYNEQFF.